This T cell receptor beta chain was sequenced during a study of blood T cell repertoires in COVID-19. Study in general: Donors in the United States, Italy and Spain gave samples during acute or convalescent COVID-19. PBMCs, B-cell-depleted T cells, or T cells were the source of the cDNA or gDNA that made up the material.

This clone occurred once. Authors' analysis steps: Using reference gene primer amplification, nucleated cell counts were estimated. The table came from immunoSEQ multiplex PCR; TCRdb's copy has only in-frame clones and leaves some out. V, J and clone size reflect that table, while D and trimming were determined from the DNA. The data show 100,000 to 150,000 clones, nearly 70% seen once. CDR3 length: 15 amino acids. V shed 5 bases and J 2 bases; nucleotides not matched to a gene: 5. The germline CDR1 and CDR2 sequences are MNHEY and SVGAGI. The material sequenced was peripheral blood. The receptor's source is a woman in her seventies with acute or convalescent COVID-19. The gene calls are TRBV6-5 and TRBJ2-3; 9 nucleotides align to TRBD2. CDR3 sequence (DNA): TGTGCCAGCAGTCGTCGGACTAGCGCCACAGATACGCAGTATTTT. This encodes CASSRRTSATDTQYF.